The 10 T cell receptor beta chains below come from one sample, sequenced in a study of Graves' ophthalmopathy and Graves' hyperthyroidism. Amplified TCR beta CDR3 regions were obtained using RNA transcripts as template. RT-PCR with HTBI primers came first, then second-round multiplex PCR. Via MiXCR, TCRdb re-called the multiplex PCR reads, giving one row per CDR3 protein. The sample shows 11,000 to 15,000 distinct CDR3 sequences, 50% of them seen only once. Specimen: peripheral blood. The source is a woman younger than 45 with Graves' ophthalmopathy.

This clonotype showed up many times. V and J are TRBV5-8 and TRBJ2-1; D is unresolved. The germline CDR1 and CDR2 sequences are SGHTS and YDEGEE. The ends were cut back, 0 bases at V and 0 bases at J, with 7 bases in the middle. CDR3 length: 15 residues. Written as DNA, the CDR3 is TGTGCCAGCAGCTTGGAACAGCACTCCTACAATGAGCAGTTCTTC. Translation gives CASSLEQHSYNEQFF.

The chain is built from TRBV7-8 and TRBJ2-6, with 9 bases identical to TRBD2. CDR3 length: 18 amino acids. Germline V gives CDR1 SGHVS, CDR2 FQNEAQ. V gave up 5 bases and J gave up 0 bases; unmatched junction bases: 8. The CDR3 DNA is TGTGCCAGCAGCCGAACTAGCGGGCTACACTCTGGGGCCAACGTCCTGACTTTC. The encoded protein is CASSRTSGLHSGANVLTF.

This clonotype has just a few counts. The chain recombines TRBV11-2 with TRBJ2-7; TRBD1 aligns across 7 bases. Germline assignment: CDR1 SGHAT and CDR2 FQNNGV. The CDR3 consists of 15 residues. Losses at the gene ends were 6 bases for V and 1 base for J; bases not matched to a gene: 9. The CDR3 sequence is CASRRLGDRSYEQYF. The CDR3 DNA follows: TGTGCCAGCAGGCGATTGGGGGACAGATCCTACGAGCAGTACTTC.

This clonotype has a handful of counts. The chain couples TRBV7-3 to TRBJ1-1; TRBD1 might be the D (6 bases). Per the germline V gene, CDR1 is SGHTA and CDR2 is FQGTGA. The V end was cut by 8 bases, the J end by 5 bases, with 18 bases between. The CDR3 consists of 14 residues. The CDR3 here is CASSSGRGGTEAFF. The CDR3 bases are TGTGCCAGCTCAAGCGGCAGGGGAGGGACTGAAGCTTTCTTT.

This sequence joins TRBV7-2 and TRBJ2-5; 7 bases align to TRBD2. V lost 1 base and J lost 5; bases outside the gene matches: 7. The CDR3 length is 15 residues. Germline CDR1 SGHTA, CDR2 FQGNSA. CDR3 sequence reads: CASSLGGSLGETQYF. In DNA, the CDR3 is TGTGCCAGCAGCTTAGGCGGGAGCTTAGGGGAGACCCAGTACTTC. The variable domain in full, with the rest retrieved from reference TRBV7-2 and TRBJ2-5, is GAGVSQSPSNKVTEKGKDVELRCDPISGHTALYWYRQSLGQGLEFLIYFQGNSAPDKSGLPSDRFSAERTGGSVSTLTIQRTQQEDSAVYLCASSLGGSLGETQYFGPGTRLLVL.

The chain carries TRBV7-8 and TRBJ1-4; D not certain. CDR3 length: 13 amino acids. The germline V and J ends were trimmed by 5 bases and 3 bases, with 7 bases remaining between them. Looked up from germline, CDR1 is SGHVS and CDR2 is FQNEAQ. Written as DNA, the CDR3 is TGTGCCAGCAGCCGACTATCTAATGAAAAACTGTTTTTT. It codes for CASSRLSNEKLFF.

This clonotype has just a few counts. The V gene is TRBV6-4, the J gene TRBJ2-2; the match to TRBD2 covers 10 bases. The CDR3 is 15 amino acids. V lost 2 bases and J lost 5; bases outside the gene matches: 2. Germline CDR1 and CDR2: MRHNA and SNTAGT. The CDR3 bases are TGTGCCAGCAGTGACGGACTAGCGGAGACCGGGGAGCTGTTTTTT. This codes for CASSDGLAETGELFF.

The J gene is TRBJ2-3, the V gene TRBV20-1, with 12 bases aligning to TRBD2. The CDR3 covers 16 residues. CDR1 is DFQATT, CDR2 SNEGSKA, per germline (reference sequence). The trim removed 6 bases at V and 1 base at J, leaving 8 bases unmatched. The CDR3 DNA is TGCAGTGCAACGACTAGCGGGAGAGGGGGCACAGATACGCAGTATTTT. Protein product: CSATTSGRGGTDTQYF.

At least ten counts were recorded for this clonotype. This chain connects TRBV20-1 to TRBJ2-7; D might be TRBD1 (5 bases). Per germline, CDR1 DFQATT and CDR2 SNEGSKA (reference sequence). There are 15 residues in the CDR3. Trimming removed 0 bases from V and 2 bases from J, with 14 bases in between. The CDR3 nucleotides read TGCAGTGCTAGAGAAACGGACATCAGCCCCTACGAGCAGTACTTC. As protein: CSARETDISPYEQYF.

This rearrangement joins TRBV10-1 to TRBJ2-7; D gene uncertain. The V gene lost 0 bases and the J gene lost 6 bases, with 9 bases spanning the gap. The CDR3 has 13 amino acids. Germline CDR1 is WNHNN and CDR2 is SYGVQD (reference sequence). The CDR3 DNA sequence: TGCGCCAGCAGTGAGTCGATTGGTAGCGAGCAGTACTTC. This translates into CASSESIGSEQYF.